This TCR beta chain was captured by sequencing in a study of CD8+ T cells in alopecia areata. Study-level information: Treated patients received oral tofacitinib, 5 to 10 mg twice daily. Findings of the study overall: When scalp samples are sequenced, resident alphabeta T cells of normal skin are also captured.

J was trimmed by 7 bases and V by 2 bases; bases with no gene match: 1. This CDR3 region has 13 residues. CDR1 is GTSNPN, CDR2 SVGIG, per germline (reference sequence). As the sequencing template, cDNA was produced by extracting RNA and reverse transcribing it. Data came from immunoSEQ multiplex PCR; TCRdb stores just in-frame clones and leaves some out. Of more than 150,000 clones in the sample, around half are singletons; the top ten hold approximately 19%. This clone was observed a handful of times. Its antigen is unknown. The chain uses TRBV30 and TRBJ2-1; 11 positions match TRBD2. The sequenced sample was CD8+ T cells sorted from blood, obtained at week 0. This TCR derives from a human donor with alopecia areata. In DNA, the CDR3 is TGTGCCTGGAGTTCTAGCGGGGGGAATGAGCAGTTCTTC. It yields the protein CAWSSSGGNEQFF.